Listed below are T cell receptor beta chains from one sample, sequenced in a study of monozygotic twins with cystic fibrosis. Sequenced by immunoSEQ multiplex PCR; TCRdb stores in-frame clones only, minus some. This table holds approximately 10,000 clones, 97% to 99% found once. The sequenced sample consisted of blood. These receptors originate from a girl under 10 years old with cystic fibrosis. The CDR3 runs from the conserved cysteine through the conserved F or W. The order of the fields is clone size, J gene, V gene, D gene, CDR3 DNA, CDR3 protein. The D gene is left open where the match is weak. Clone size appears in some rows only: once, few, many, or a class for an expanded clone.

>NA|TRBJ1-2|TRBV29-1|TRBD1
TGCAGCGTTGAATTGAGGCAGGGGGCCTATGGCTACACCTTC
CSVELRQGAYGYTF
>NA|TRBJ2-1|TRBV5-1|TRBD2
TGCGCCAGCATAAATCTAGCGGGAGGACACAATGAGCAGTTCTTC
CASINLAGGHNEQFF
>NA|TRBJ2-1|TRBV9|NA
TGTGCCAGCAGCGTAGTAGGCAGGGGATCCTACAATGAGCAGTTCTTC
CASSVVGRGSYNEQFF
>NA|TRBJ2-2|TRBV6-1|NA
TGTGCCAGCAGTGGCAGGGACCCCTCCTCCATGGAGCTGTTTTTT
CASSGRDPSSMELFF
>NA|TRBJ2-5|TRBV7-3|NA
TGTGCCAGCAGCCCCAGGGTTTCCTCTCTGACCCAGTACTTC
CASSPRVSSLTQYF
>NA|TRBJ1-1|TRBV5-1|TRBD1
TGCACCAGCAGCCCTGGGACAGAGATGAACACTGAAGCTTTCTTT
CTSSPGTEMNTEAFF
>NA|TRBJ1-2|TRBV27|NA
TGTGCCAGCAGTTTACAGGGCCGTGACTATGGCTACACCTTC
CASSLQGRDYGYTF
>NA|TRBJ2-7|TRBV19|NA
TGTGCCAGTAGTAACGGCTACGAGCAGTACTTC
CASSNGYEQYF
>once|TRBJ2-7|TRBV6-1|TRBD1
TGTGCCAGCAGTGAACAAGTGTCCAGGGGGCTCCCCTACGAGCAGTACTTC
CASSEQVSRGLPYEQYF
>NA|TRBJ2-7|TRBV28|TRBD1
TGTGCCAGCAGTTTCGGACAGGGCTCCTACGAGCAGTACTTC
CASSFGQGSYEQYF
>NA|TRBJ2-7|TRBV30|NA
TGTGCCTGGACTAAGGGCCTCGCCTACGGGCAGTACTTC
CAWTKGLAYGQYF
>NA|TRBJ1-2|TRBV6-1|NA
TGTGCCAGCGTAAAGGGGGGTAAAGTTGGCTACACCTTC
CASVKGGKVGYTF
>NA|TRBJ1-1|TRBV5-1|NA
TGCGCCAGCAGCGTCTGGGGGAACACTGAAGCTTTCTTT
CASSVWGNTEAFF
>NA|TRBJ2-7|TRBV28|NA
TGTGCCAGCAGTTCCCGCATGAGACCCTACGAGCAGTACTTC
CASSSRMRPYEQYF
>NA|TRBJ1-1|TRBV30|TRBD1
TGTGCCTGGAGCTACAGGGGATCCACTGAAGCTTTCTTT
CAWSYRGSTEAFF
>NA|TRBJ2-7|TRBV10-3|TRBD2
TGTGCCATCACCCCAGCGGGAGGGAATACCTACGAGCAGTACTTC
CAITPAGGNTYEQYF
>NA|TRBJ1-5|TRBV30|TRBD1
TGTGCCTGGAGTTTAGGGACAGGGGGCTTTCAGCCCCAGCATTTT
CAWSLGTGGFQPQHF
>NA|TRBJ1-2|TRBV7-9|NA
TGTGCCAGCAGCTTAGACGGGGATGGCTACACCTTC
CASSLDGDGYTF
>NA|TRBJ1-2|TRBV29-1|NA
TGCAGCGTTGAATTCCCGGGCCGGAACTATGGCTACACCTTC
CSVEFPGRNYGYTF
>NA|TRBJ1-4|TRBV15|TRBD1
TGTGCCACCAGCAGGGGACAGCTTAATGAAAAACTGTTTTTT
CATSRGQLNEKLFF
>NA|TRBJ1-4|TRBV14|NA
TGTGCCAGCAGCCAGCAGCTGACTGAAAAACTGTTTTTT
CASSQQLTEKLFF
>NA|TRBJ2-5|TRBV6-5|NA
TGTGCCAGCAGTTACTCCCCTTCTTTAGAGACCCAGTACTTC
CASSYSPSLETQYF
>NA|TRBJ2-1|TRBV28|TRBD2
TGTGCCACCGACGTGACTAGCGGGGGGTACGATGAGCAGTTCTTC
CATDVTSGGYDEQFF
>NA|TRBJ2-4|TRBV7-9|NA
TGTGCCAGCAGCTTAGTAGGAGCAGCGGACATTCAGTACTTC
CASSLVGAADIQYF
>NA|TRBJ2-1|TRBV6-4|NA
TGTGCCAGCAGTGACTCACTAGGACGAGGCTCCTACAATGAGCAGTTCTTC
CASSDSLGRGSYNEQFF
>NA|TRBJ1-3|TRBV6-1|TRBD1
TGTGCCAGCAGCCTGACAGGGTCTGGAAACACCATATATTTT
CASSLTGSGNTIYF
>NA|TRBJ2-2|TRBV19|NA
TGTGCCAGTAGTCCAGGGCCTGGGGACACCGGGGAGCTGTTTTTT
CASSPGPGDTGELFF
>NA|TRBJ1-1|TRBV27|TRBD1
TGTGCCAGCAGACACAGGGGTATGGGCACTGAAGCTTTCTTT
CASRHRGMGTEAFF
>NA|TRBJ1-1|TRBV10-3|NA
TGTGCCACCCTTTCAGGGTACAGTTTGATGAACACTGAAGCTTTCTTT
CATLSGYSLMNTEAFF
>NA|TRBJ2-7|TRBV7-2|TRBD1
TGTGCCAGCAGCTTAAAACAGGGGGCCTACGAGCAGTACTTC
CASSLKQGAYEQYF
>few|TRBJ1-1|TRBV30|TRBD1
TGTGCCTGGAGAGTGGGACAGGACTTT
CAWRVGQDF
>once|TRBJ2-3|TRBV27|NA
TGTGCCAGCAGTTCACTAACAGGACGGTTTACGCAGTATTTT
CASSSLTGRFTQYF
>NA|TRBJ2-1|TRBV4-2|NA
TGTGCCAGCAGCCAAGGAGAGGGTAGCGGCAATGAGCAGTTCTTC
CASSQGEGSGNEQFF
>NA|TRBJ2-1|TRBV25-1|NA
TGTGCCAGCAGTGAATTTAAGCGGTCCTACAATGAGCAGTTCTTC
CASSEFKRSYNEQFF
>NA|TRBJ2-1|TRBV9|NA
TGTGCCAGCAGCGTGAGTGGGAGTGGGATCTACAATGAGCAGTTCTTC
CASSVSGSGIYNEQFF
>NA|TRBJ2-2|TRBV30|TRBD2
TGTGCCTGGAGTGGAACGCGCGGGAGAAAGGGCGGGGAGCTGTTTTTT
CAWSGTRGRKGGELFF
>NA|TRBJ1-1|TRBV28|NA
TGTGCCAGCAGTTTAGCTTCCGCTGAAGCTTTCTTT
CASSLASAEAFF
>NA|TRBJ2-3|TRBV2|NA
TGTGCCAGCAGTGAAATCCCAGCGAGCAGCACAGATACGCAGTATTTT
CASSEIPASSTDTQYF
>NA|TRBJ2-2|TRBV5-1|NA
TGCGCCAGCAGCACCGGGGGAATGCGCGGAACACCCGGGGAGCTGTTTTTT
CASSTGGMRGTPGELFF
>NA|TRBJ2-2|TRBV15|NA
TGTGCCACCAGCAGAGGGACAGTTCCTAACACCGGGGAGCTGTTTTTT
CATSRGTVPNTGELFF
>NA|TRBJ2-7|TRBV9|NA
TGTGCCAGCAGCGTAGATGGGGAACCCTACGAGCAGTACTTC
CASSVDGEPYEQYF
>NA|TRBJ1-2|TRBV30|NA
TGTGCCTGGAGTCCAACCCGGGGGAGGTATGGCTACACCTTC
CAWSPTRGRYGYTF
>NA|TRBJ2-7|TRBV10-3|TRBD2
TGTGCCATCAGTGAATTAGGGACTAGCGGGACCAGGAGCTCCTACGAGCAGTACTTC
CAISELGTSGTRSSYEQYF
>NA|TRBJ2-7|TRBV5-1|TRBD2
TGCGCCAGCAGCCGGATTAGCGGGAGCCAGGGCACCTACGAGCAGTACTTC
CASSRISGSQGTYEQYF
>NA|TRBJ2-5|TRBV11-1|TRBD2
TGTGCCAGCAGCCCCGGGACTAGCTTTAGCCGGGAAGAGACCCAGTACTTC
CASSPGTSFSREETQYF
>NA|TRBJ2-1|TRBV2|NA
TGTGCCAGCAGCCAGCCCATTGACAATGAGCAGTTCTTC
CASSQPIDNEQFF
>NA|TRBJ2-7|TRBV4-3|NA
TGCGCCAGCAGCCAAGCCCCGGACGCAGCCTACGAGCAGTACTTC
CASSQAPDAAYEQYF
>NA|TRBJ1-1|TRBV14|TRBD1
TGTGCCAGCAGCCCAGTAAAGTGGACAGGCATGAACACTGAAGCTTTCTTT
CASSPVKWTGMNTEAFF